The subject of this entry is one T cell receptor beta chain. The CDR3 contains 15 residues. Germline CDR1 is GTSNPN and CDR2 is SVGIG (reference sequence). Deletions cut 4 bases from V and 6 bases from J, with 19 bases between. This entry is derived from a study of blood T cell repertoires in COVID-19. Across the study: Two negative PCRs, clearance, or symptom resolution were required of recovered Cohort 3 donors.

TCRdb's table, derived via immunoSEQ multiplex PCR, lists solely in-frame clones and lacks some. The sample has under 150,000 clones, about 87% seen once. Sequenced sample: PBMCs or T cells enriched from blood (not recorded which). This receptor was obtained from a man in his fifties or sixties in a cohort exposed to, infected with or recovered from COVID-19 (not recorded which). The V call is TRBV30, the J call TRBJ1-5; unclear D gene. The CDR3 DNA is TGTGCCTGGACTCGGGGAGGCGGTCAACTTCAGCCCCAGCATTTT. It encodes CAWTRGGGQLQPQHF.